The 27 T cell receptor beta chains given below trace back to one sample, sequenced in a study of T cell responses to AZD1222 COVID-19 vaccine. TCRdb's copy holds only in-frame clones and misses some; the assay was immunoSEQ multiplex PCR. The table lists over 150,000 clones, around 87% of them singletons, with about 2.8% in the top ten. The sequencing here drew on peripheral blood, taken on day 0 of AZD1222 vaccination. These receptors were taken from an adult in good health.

Here the CDR3 reads CASSLDGTATGNTIYF. The CDR3 nucleotides are TGCGCCAGCAGCTTGGACGGGACCGCTACAGGAAACACCATATATTTT. The chain carries TRBV5-1 and TRBJ1-3; D may be TRBD1 (5 bases). V gave up 0 bases and J gave up 4 bases, with 14 bases separating them. The CDR3 is 16 residues long. Germline V lookup: CDR1 SGHRS, CDR2 YFSETQ.

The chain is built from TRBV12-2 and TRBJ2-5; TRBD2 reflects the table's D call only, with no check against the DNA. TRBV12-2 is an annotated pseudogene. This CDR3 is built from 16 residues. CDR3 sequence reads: CASRTSGRAGQETQYF. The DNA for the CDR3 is TGTGCAAGTCGTACTAGCGGGAGGGCCGGGCAAGAGACCCAGTACTTC.

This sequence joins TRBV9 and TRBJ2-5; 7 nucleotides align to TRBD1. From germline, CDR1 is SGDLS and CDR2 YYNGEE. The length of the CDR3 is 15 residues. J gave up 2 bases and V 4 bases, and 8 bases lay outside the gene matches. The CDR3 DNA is TGTGCCAGCAGCCCCCTTGGGGACAGTCAAGAGACCCAGTACTTC. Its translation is CASSPLGDSQETQYF. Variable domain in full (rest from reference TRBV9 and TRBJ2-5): DSGVTQTPKHLITATGQRVTLRCSPRSGDLSVYWYQQSLDQGLQFLIQYYNGEERAKGNILERFSAQQFPDLHSELNLSSLELGDSALYFCASSPLGDSQETQYFGPGTRLLVL.

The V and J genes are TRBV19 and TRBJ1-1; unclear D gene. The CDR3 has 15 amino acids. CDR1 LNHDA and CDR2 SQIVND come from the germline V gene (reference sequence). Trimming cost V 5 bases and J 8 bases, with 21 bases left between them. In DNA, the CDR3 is TGTGCCAGTAGTCGGCAGAACCCCATTCAGAGGGAAGCTTTCTTT. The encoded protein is CASSRQNPIQREAFF.

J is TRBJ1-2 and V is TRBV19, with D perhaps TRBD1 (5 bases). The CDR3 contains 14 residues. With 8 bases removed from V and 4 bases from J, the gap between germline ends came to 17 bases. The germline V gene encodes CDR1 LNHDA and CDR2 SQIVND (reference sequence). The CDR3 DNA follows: TGTGCCAGTCGGAGCCAGGGTGACCTCTATGGCTACACCTTC. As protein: CASRSQGDLYGYTF.

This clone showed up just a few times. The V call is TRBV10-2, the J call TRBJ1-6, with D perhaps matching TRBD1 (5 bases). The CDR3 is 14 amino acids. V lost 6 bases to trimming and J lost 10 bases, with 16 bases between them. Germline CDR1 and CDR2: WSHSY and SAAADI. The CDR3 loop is CASRVDRLQSPLHF. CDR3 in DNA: TGCGCCAGCAGGGTCGACAGACTTCAGTCACCCCTCCACTTT.

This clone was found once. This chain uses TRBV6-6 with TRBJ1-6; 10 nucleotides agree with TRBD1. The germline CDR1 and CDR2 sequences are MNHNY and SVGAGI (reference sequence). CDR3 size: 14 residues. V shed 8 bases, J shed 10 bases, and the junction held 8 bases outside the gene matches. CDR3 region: CASRWTGGESPLHF. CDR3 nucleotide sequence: TGTGCCAGCCGATGGACAGGGGGAGAGTCACCCCTCCACTTT.

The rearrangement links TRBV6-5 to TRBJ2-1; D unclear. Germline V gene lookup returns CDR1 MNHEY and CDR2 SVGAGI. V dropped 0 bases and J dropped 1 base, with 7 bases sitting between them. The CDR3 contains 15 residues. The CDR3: CASSYSAASYNEQFF. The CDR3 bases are TGTGCCAGCAGTTACTCGGCGGCATCCTACAATGAGCAGTTCTTC.

CDR3: CATSRDAAGGNEKLFF. As DNA, the CDR3 is TGTGCCACCAGCAGAGATGCGGCAGGGGGTAATGAAAAACTGTTTTTT. The genes are TRBV15 and TRBJ1-4, with 7 bases that match TRBD1. The CDR3 runs to 16 residues. Germline lookup yields CDR1 LNHNV and CDR2 YYDKDF (reference sequence). V was pared by 0 bases and J by 4 bases, with 5 bases of the junction left unmatched.

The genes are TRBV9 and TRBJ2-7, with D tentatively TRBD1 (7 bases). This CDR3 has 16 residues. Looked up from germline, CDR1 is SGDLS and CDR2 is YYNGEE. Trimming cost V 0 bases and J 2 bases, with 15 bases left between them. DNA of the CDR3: TGTGCCAGCAGCGTAGCCGGCGGGACAGCGGCCTACGAGCAGTACTTC. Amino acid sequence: CASSVAGGTAAYEQYF.

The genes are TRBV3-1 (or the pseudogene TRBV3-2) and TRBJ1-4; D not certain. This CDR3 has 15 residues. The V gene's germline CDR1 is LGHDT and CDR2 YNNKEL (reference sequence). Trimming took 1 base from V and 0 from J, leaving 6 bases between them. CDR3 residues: CASSQGGATNEKLFF. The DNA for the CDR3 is TGTGCCAGCAGCCAAGGCGGTGCAACTAATGAAAAACTGTTTTTT.

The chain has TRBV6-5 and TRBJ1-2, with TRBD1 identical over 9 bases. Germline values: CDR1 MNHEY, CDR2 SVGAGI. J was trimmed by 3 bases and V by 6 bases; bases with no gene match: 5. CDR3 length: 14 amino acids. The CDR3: CASSRQGEDYGYTF. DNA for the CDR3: TGTGCCAGCAGCCGACAGGGGGAAGACTATGGCTACACCTTC.

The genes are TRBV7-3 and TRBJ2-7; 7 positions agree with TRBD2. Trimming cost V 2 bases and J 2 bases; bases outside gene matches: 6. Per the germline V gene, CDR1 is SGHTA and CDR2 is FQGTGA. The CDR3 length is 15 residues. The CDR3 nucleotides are TGTGCCAGCAGCTTAGAGGCGGGGGAGACCTACGAGCAGTACTTC. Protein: CASSLEAGETYEQYF.

The CDR3 region has the DNA TGTGCCAGCTCACCCAATAGTGCGGAGACCCAGTACTTC. Translated, it gives CASSPNSAETQYF. The chain carries TRBV18 and TRBJ2-5; no reliable D call. The germline gives CDR1 KGHSH, CDR2 LQKENI. The CDR3 runs to 13 residues. The V end was cut by 3 bases, the J end by 5 bases, with 10 bases between.

The CDR3 loop reads CASSRRERGAGNTIYF. The CDR3 region has the DNA TGTGCCAGCAGCCGGAGAGAAAGGGGTGCAGGAAACACCATATATTTT. V is TRBV3-1 (or the pseudogene TRBV3-2) and J is TRBJ1-3; D may be TRBD1 (5 bases). The germline V and J ends were trimmed by 4 bases and 4 bases, with 17 bases remaining between them. The germline CDR1 and CDR2 sequences are LGHDT and YNNKEL (reference sequence). The CDR3 covers 16 residues.

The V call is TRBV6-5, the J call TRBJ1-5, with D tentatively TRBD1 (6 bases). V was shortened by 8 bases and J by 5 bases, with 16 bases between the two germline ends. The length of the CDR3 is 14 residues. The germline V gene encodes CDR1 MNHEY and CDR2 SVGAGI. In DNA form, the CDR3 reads TGTGCCAGCTCCGAACAGGGTCCACATCAGCCCCAGCATTTT. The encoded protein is CASSEQGPHQPQHF.

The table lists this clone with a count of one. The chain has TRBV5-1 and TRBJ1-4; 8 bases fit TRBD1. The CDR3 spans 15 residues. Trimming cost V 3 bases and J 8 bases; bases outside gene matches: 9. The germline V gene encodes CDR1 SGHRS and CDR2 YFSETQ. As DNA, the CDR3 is TGCGCCAGCAGCTCAAGGACAGGGAAGGGGGAAAAACTGTTTTTT. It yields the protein CASSSRTGKGEKLFF.

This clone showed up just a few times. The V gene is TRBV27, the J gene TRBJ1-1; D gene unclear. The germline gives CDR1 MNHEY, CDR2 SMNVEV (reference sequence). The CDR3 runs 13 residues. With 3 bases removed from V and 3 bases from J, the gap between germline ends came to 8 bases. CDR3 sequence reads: CASSFGVHTEAFF. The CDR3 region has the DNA TGTGCCAGCAGTTTTGGGGTCCACACTGAAGCTTTCTTT.

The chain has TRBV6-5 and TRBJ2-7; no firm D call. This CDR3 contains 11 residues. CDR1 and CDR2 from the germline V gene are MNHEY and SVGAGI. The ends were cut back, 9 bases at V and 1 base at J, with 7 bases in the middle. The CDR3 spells CASTASYEQYF. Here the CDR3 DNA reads TGTGCCAGTACAGCTTCCTACGAGCAGTACTTC.

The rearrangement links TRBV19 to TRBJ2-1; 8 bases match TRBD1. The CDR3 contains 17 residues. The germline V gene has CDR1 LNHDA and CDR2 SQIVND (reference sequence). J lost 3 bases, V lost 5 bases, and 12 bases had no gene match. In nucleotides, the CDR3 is TGTGCCAGTAGTCCCCGGACAGGGACCTTTAGCTACAATGAGCAGTTCTTC. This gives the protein CASSPRTGTFSYNEQFF.

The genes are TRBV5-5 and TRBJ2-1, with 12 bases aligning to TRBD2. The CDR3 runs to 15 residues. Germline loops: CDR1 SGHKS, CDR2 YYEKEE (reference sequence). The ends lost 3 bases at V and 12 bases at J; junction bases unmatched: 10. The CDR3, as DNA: TGTGCCAGCAGCTCCTCTAGCGGGAGGGCCTTCGGGCAGTTCTTC. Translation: CASSSSSGRAFGQFF.

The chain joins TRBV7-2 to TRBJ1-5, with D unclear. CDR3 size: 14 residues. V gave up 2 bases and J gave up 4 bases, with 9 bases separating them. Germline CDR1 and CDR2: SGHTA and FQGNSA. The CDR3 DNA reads TGTGCCAGCAGCTTACGCCGGCAGAATCAGCCCCAGCATTTT. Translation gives CASSLRRQNQPQHF.

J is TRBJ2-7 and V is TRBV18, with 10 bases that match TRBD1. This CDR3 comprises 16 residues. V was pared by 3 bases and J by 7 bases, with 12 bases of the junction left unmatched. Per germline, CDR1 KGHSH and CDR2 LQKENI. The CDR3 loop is CASSPETGGAGGEQYF. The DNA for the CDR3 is TGTGCCAGCTCACCGGAGACAGGGGGCGCCGGAGGGGAGCAGTACTTC.

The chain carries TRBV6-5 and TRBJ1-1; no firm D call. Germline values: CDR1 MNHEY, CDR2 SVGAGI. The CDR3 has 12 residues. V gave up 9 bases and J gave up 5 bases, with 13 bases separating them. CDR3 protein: CASKTGWTEAFF. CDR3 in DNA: TGTGCCAGTAAGACGGGGTGGACTGAAGCTTTCTTT.

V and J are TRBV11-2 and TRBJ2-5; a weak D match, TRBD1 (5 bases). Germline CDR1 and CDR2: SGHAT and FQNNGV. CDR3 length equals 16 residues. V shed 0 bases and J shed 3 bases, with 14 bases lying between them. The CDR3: CASSLDSRLGEETQYF. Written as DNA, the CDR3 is TGTGCCAGCAGCTTAGACTCTCGGCTAGGGGAAGAGACCCAGTACTTC.

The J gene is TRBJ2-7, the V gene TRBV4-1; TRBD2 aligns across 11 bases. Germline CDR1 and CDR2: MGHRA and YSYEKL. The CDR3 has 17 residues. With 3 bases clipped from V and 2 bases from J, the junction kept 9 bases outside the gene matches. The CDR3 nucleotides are TGCGCCAGCAGCCAGAAGCCCTTAGCGGGAGGGCCCTACGAGCAGTACTTC. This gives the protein CASSQKPLAGGPYEQYF.

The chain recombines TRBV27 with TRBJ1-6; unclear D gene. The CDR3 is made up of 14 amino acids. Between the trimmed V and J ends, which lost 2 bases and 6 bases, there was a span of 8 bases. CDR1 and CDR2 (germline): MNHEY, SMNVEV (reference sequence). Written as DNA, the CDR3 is TGTGCCAGCAGTTTAGGCAGGCTTAATTCACCCCTCCACTTT. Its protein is CASSLGRLNSPLHF.